These 20 T cell receptor beta chains share one sample of origin, sequenced in a study of Ad26.COV2.S vaccination and SARS-CoV-2 variants. Sequencing used immunoSEQ multiplex PCR; TCRdb keeps in-frame clones, though not all of them. The top ten hold about 12% of the sample, which has 430,000 or so clones, about nine tenths seen once. Treatment described: roughly 20 received Ad26.COV2.S at low or high dose, single or two shots; several received placebo; per-sample allocation not given. Sampling was performed 63 days after the first vaccine or placebo injection. Sequences were derived from peripheral blood, sampled in a trial of Ad26.COV2.S vaccine versus placebo. These receptors were obtained from a person aged 18-60 years who received the Ad26.COV2.S COVID-19 vaccine or a placebo.

This clone was observed a few times. This chain connects TRBV18 to TRBJ2-4, with TRBD1 matching 7 bases. Germline V gene data show CDR1 as KGHSH and CDR2 as LQKENI. V shed 6 bases and J 5 bases; nucleotides not matched to a gene: 7. This CDR3 comprises 14 residues. The CDR3 DNA is TGTGCCAGCTCTACGGGACAGATAGAAAACATTCAGTACTTC. Translated, it gives CASSTGQIENIQYF.

The chain links TRBV7-9 to TRBJ2-2; tentative D call: TRBD2 (6 bases). Trimming pared 2 bases from V and 4 bases from J, leaving 8 bases between. In germline, CDR1 is SEHNR, CDR2 FQNEAQ (reference sequence). The CDR3 sequence is 14 residues long. The CDR3 loop reads CASSLTGGTGELFF. CDR3 DNA sequence: TGTGCCAGCAGCTTAACCGGGGGCACCGGGGAGCTGTTTTTT.

This clone has a single count. The chain combines TRBV2 with TRBJ2-5; 8 positions agree with TRBD1. Germline CDR1 reads SNHLY; CDR2 reads FYNNEI. V gave up 8 bases and J gave up 1 base; unmatched junction bases: 9. The CDR3 runs 15 residues. The CDR3 loop reads CASSPGQDLQETQYF. The CDR3 DNA reads TGTGCCAGCTCTCCGGGACAGGACCTCCAAGAGACCCAGTACTTC.

This chain joins TRBV9 and TRBJ2-2, with 10 bases lining up with TRBD2. The junction had 0 bases not matched to a gene; V was cut back by 0 bases and J by 1 base. This CDR3 contains 16 residues. From germline, CDR1 is SGDLS and CDR2 YYNGEE. The CDR3 here is CASSVGTSGNTGELFF. The CDR3 DNA is TGTGCCAGCAGCGTAGGGACTAGCGGGAACACCGGGGAGCTGTTTTTT.

The V call is TRBV27, the J call TRBJ2-7; either TRBD1 or TRBD2 may supply D (5 bases each). V lost 3 bases, J lost 2 bases, and 8 bases lay in between. The CDR3 is 13 residues long. Per germline, CDR1 MNHEY and CDR2 SMNVEV (reference sequence). The CDR3, as DNA: TGTGCCAGCAGTTTCGGGGCTCCCTACGAGCAGTACTTC. It encodes CASSFGAPYEQYF.

The V call is TRBV2, the J call TRBJ2-7; D ambiguous. V lost 4 bases and J lost 0, with 13 bases in between. The CDR3 consists of 15 residues. The germline gives CDR1 SNHLY, CDR2 FYNNEI. In DNA form, the CDR3 reads TGTGCCAGCAGTGGAACGCAGGTAACCTCCTACGAGCAGTACTTC. This sequence encodes CASSGTQVTSYEQYF.

CDR3 sequence (DNA): TGTGCCAGCTCGAAGGGACTAGCGGGAGAGACCCAGTACTTC. Its protein is CASSKGLAGETQYF. V gene TRBV6-5 combines with J gene TRBJ2-5; 12 bases agree with TRBD2. V was clipped by 8 bases and J by 4 bases; unmatched bases: 5. The CDR3 length is 14 residues. Per the germline V gene, CDR1 is MNHEY and CDR2 is SVGAGI.

This clone came up a few times. The chain couples TRBV4-1 to TRBJ2-7; D gene uncertain. The V end lost 1 base, the J end lost 7 bases, and 11 bases lay between the germline ends. Germline loops: CDR1 MGHRA, CDR2 YSYEKL. This CDR3 contains 13 residues. The CDR3 DNA is TGCGCCAGCAGCCAAGCGGTCTTGCGGGAGCAGTACTTC. Protein product: CASSQAVLREQYF.

The V gene is TRBV3-1 (or the pseudogene TRBV3-2), the J gene TRBJ2-3; 16 bases are shared with TRBD2. Losses at the gene ends were 7 bases for V and 6 bases for J; bases not matched to a gene: 7. CDR1 LGHDT and CDR2 YNNKEL come from the germline V gene (reference sequence). The CDR3 is 16 amino acids. CDR3 nucleotide sequence: TGTGCCAGCACCCCGGGGACTAGCGGGAGGGTTGATACGCAGTATTTT. It is translated as CASTPGTSGRVDTQYF.

The rearrangement joins TRBV5-4 to TRBJ1-1, with no clear D. Germline assignment: CDR1 SGHNT and CDR2 YYREEE (reference sequence). The CDR3 length is 14 residues. The V and J ends lost 0 bases and 4 bases respectively, with 10 bases between them. Written as DNA, the CDR3 is TGTGCCAGCAGCTTGGCCGGCCGAATCACTGAAGCTTTCTTT. Translation: CASSLAGRITEAFF.

This chain connects TRBV28 to TRBJ2-7; 9 nucleotides agree with TRBD1. Germline V lookup: CDR1 MDHEN, CDR2 SYDVKM. The V gene end was trimmed by 8 bases and the J gene end by 1 base; junction bases not matched to a gene: 9. The CDR3 extends over 15 amino acids. CDR3 bases: TGTGCCAGCTCTCGGACAGGGGTGGTATCCTACGAGCAGTACTTC. Protein: CASSRTGVVSYEQYF.

J is TRBJ1-4 and V is TRBV4-3, with 9 bases fitting TRBD1. With 3 bases clipped from V and 6 bases from J, the junction kept 2 bases outside the gene matches. The CDR3 is made up of 14 amino acids. Germline V lookup: CDR1 LGHNA, CDR2 YSLEER. For the CDR3, the DNA is TGCGCCAGCAGCCAGGACAGGGGAGATGAAAAACTGTTTTTT. Amino acid sequence: CASSQDRGDEKLFF.

The chain is built from TRBV5-1 and TRBJ2-3; D may be TRBD2 (5 bases). The ends were cut back, 3 bases at V and 0 bases at J, with 11 bases in the middle. CDR3 length: 15 amino acids. In germline, CDR1 is SGHRS, CDR2 YFSETQ. In DNA form, the CDR3 reads TGCGCCAGCAGCTCGGCGGGCGAAAGCACAGATACGCAGTATTTT. Translation: CASSSAGESTDTQYF.

This chain uses TRBV7-3 with TRBJ2-2; 9 bases match TRBD2. The CDR3 totals 15 residues. CDR1 and CDR2 from the germline V gene are SGHTA and FQGTGA. V gave up 5 bases and J gave up 6 bases; unmatched junction bases: 7. CDR3 bases: TGTGCCAGCAGCCAAAGCGCGGGAGGGCCCGGGGAGCTGTTTTTT. Protein sequence: CASSQSAGGPGELFF.

This chain uses TRBV28 with TRBJ2-7; 7 bases line up with TRBD2. Germline CDR1 and CDR2: MDHEN and SYDVKM. The V gene end was trimmed by 10 bases and the J gene end by 11 bases; junction bases not matched to a gene: 11. The CDR3 length is 11 residues. This chain's CDR3 is CATGGSPGEYF. The DNA of the CDR3 is TGTGCCACCGGGGGGTCTCCTGGGGAGTACTTC.

Here the CDR3 reads CASSQEGQGLTKNIQYF. The CDR3 nucleotides read TGTGCCAGCAGCCAGGAAGGACAGGGTTTGACCAAAAACATTCAGTACTTC. The chain is built from TRBV7-9 and TRBJ2-4, with 8 positions matching TRBD1. The V gene end was trimmed by 5 bases and the J gene end by 2 bases; junction bases not matched to a gene: 11. Germline lookup yields CDR1 SEHNR and CDR2 FQNEAQ (reference sequence). CDR3 size: 17 residues.

The chain has TRBV4-3 and TRBJ1-6; D possibly corresponds to TRBD1 (6 bases). CDR3 length: 14 amino acids. V lost 4 bases, J lost 7 bases, and 11 bases lay in between. In germline, CDR1 is LGHNA, CDR2 YSLEER. This chain's CDR3 is CASSLTGLNSPLHF. The DNA of the CDR3 is TGCGCCAGCAGCCTCACAGGGTTGAATTCACCCCTCCACTTT.

This chain connects TRBV7-2 to TRBJ2-7; 10 bases fit TRBD2. V dropped 1 base and J dropped 4; count of bases not matched to a gene: 4. The CDR3 totals 15 residues. The germline V gene has CDR1 SGHTA and CDR2 FQGNSA. CDR3 region: CASSLEPSGSYEQYF. The CDR3 coding sequence is TGTGCCAGCAGCTTAGAGCCTAGCGGGAGTTACGAGCAGTACTTC.

The rearrangement uses TRBV11-2 and TRBJ2-5; D perhaps matches TRBD2 (7 bases). This CDR3 comprises 16 residues. Germline CDR1 SGHAT, CDR2 FQNNGV. Trimming cost V 5 bases and J 3 bases, with 19 bases left between them. This chain's CDR3 is CASSISGSSGEETQYF. The CDR3 nucleotides are TGTGCCAGCAGCATTAGCGGGTCCTCAGGGGAAGAGACCCAGTACTTC.

The V call is TRBV5-4, the J call TRBJ2-5; D is perhaps TRBD1 or TRBD2 (7 bases each). The CDR3 covers 17 residues. CDR1 is SGHNT and CDR2 is YYREEE in the germline V gene (reference sequence). V was trimmed by 4 bases and J by 4 bases, leaving 23 bases between them. The DNA for the CDR3 is TGTGCCAGCAGCCCCCAGGGGGGGACCAACGGGGTAGAGACCCAGTACTTC. As protein: CASSPQGGTNGVETQYF.